Below, one T cell receptor beta chain is given with its context. Its antigen is unknown. The data stem from a study of cytomegalovirus exposure and HLA in healthy donors. Study-wide results and limits: A likely sequencing artifact accounted for one observed cluster of highly shared sequence variants. TCR sequences were mostly rare, though some public TCRs occurred in many donors. As a later analysis showed, several of the most significant clusters appeared to be linked to common viral pathogens.

The PCR was carried out with 60 Vbeta primers and 13 Jbeta primers. Data came from immunoSEQ multiplex PCR; TCRdb stores just in-frame clones and leaves some out. The sample lists about 150,000 clones; approximately 76% were seen once. The V gene's germline CDR1 is LNHDA and CDR2 SQIVND (reference sequence). The V end lost 8 bases, the J end lost 3 bases, and 11 bases lay between the germline ends. The CDR3 consists of 13 residues. Sequences were obtained from PBMCs. The TCR was taken from a man aged 40-50 years in good health and CMV-seronegative. V gene TRBV19 combines with J gene TRBJ1-5; D perhaps matches TRBD1 (6 bases). For the CDR3, the DNA is TGTGCCAGTTGGGGGCTCGACAATCAGCCCCAGCATTTT. It specifies CASWGLDNQPQHF.